The following is a T cell receptor beta chain sequence with its context. The sample comes from a study of blood T cell repertoires in COVID-19. Study in general: Nucleic acid was either cDNA or gDNA, and it came from T cells, B-cell-depleted T cells, or PBMCs.

Assay: immunoSEQ multiplex PCR; the TCRdb copy retains only in-frame clones and omits some. Of about 77,000 clones listed, 90% are singletons. CDR1 and CDR2 (germline): MDHEN, SYDVKM. The CDR3 consists of 15 residues. Between the trimmed V and J ends, which lost 3 bases and 0 bases, there was a span of 11 bases. This chain joins TRBV28 and TRBJ1-1; weak D call: TRBD1 (5 bases). Input material: peripheral blood. The sequence was obtained from a woman at least 80 years old with active or convalescent COVID-19. DNA of the CDR3: TGTGCCAGCAGTTTGGGGCCACCCATGAACACTGAAGCTTTCTTT. Translating gives CASSLGPPMNTEAFF.